The following is a T cell receptor (beta chain) sequence with its context. Its antigen is not known. Researchers ran immunoSEQ v3.0 at survey level. Here immunoSEQ multiplex PCR was the method, and the copy in TCRdb shows in-frame clones only, minus some. The table includes 33,000 or so clones, 75% to 85% detected once. These data come from a study of long-term antiretroviral therapy in people with HIV. Whole-study findings and limits: The study lacked data on ART adherence, viral resistance or therapy changes. Blood sampling spanned 2004 to 2017, possibly under older ART regimens.

The ends were cut back, 3 bases at V and 3 bases at J, with 3 bases in the middle. In germline, CDR1 is MGHRA, CDR2 YSYEKL. The CDR3 contains 11 residues. The sequences come from unsorted PBMCs, collected 0.3 years after starting antiretroviral therapy. The clonotype comes from a man aged 18 to 35 with HIV. The chain links TRBV4-1 to TRBJ2-7; D unclear. The CDR3 is CASSQNYEQYF. The CDR3 DNA sequence: TGCGCCAGCAGCCAGAACTACGAGCAGTACTTC.